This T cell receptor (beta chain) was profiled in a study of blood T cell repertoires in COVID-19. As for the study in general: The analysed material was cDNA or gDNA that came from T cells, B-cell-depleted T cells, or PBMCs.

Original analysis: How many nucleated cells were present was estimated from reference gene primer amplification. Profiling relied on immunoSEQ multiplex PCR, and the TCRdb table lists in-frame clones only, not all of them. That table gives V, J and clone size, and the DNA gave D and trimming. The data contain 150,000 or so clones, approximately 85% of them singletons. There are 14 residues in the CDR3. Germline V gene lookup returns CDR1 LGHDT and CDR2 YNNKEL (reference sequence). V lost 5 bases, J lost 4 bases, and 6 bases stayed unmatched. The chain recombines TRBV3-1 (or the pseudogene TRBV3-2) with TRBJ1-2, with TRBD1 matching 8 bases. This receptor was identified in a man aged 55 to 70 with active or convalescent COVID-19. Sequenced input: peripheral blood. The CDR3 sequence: CASSGDRTFYGYTF. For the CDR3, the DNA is TGTGCCAGCAGCGGGGACAGGACCTTCTATGGCTACACCTTC.